Below are 19 T cell receptor beta chains sequenced from a single sample in a study of OX40 agonist ivuxolimab in advanced cancers. The repertoire was sequenced with immunoSEQ multiplex PCR; TCRdb's copy has only in-frame clones and lacks some. This sample has 45,000 to 60,000 clones, with roughly 90% found just once. The input for sequencing was CD4+ or CD8+ T cells sorted from blood, taken in a trial of the OX40 agonist ivuxolimab. The source of these receptors is an adult with an advanced solid tumor such as melanoma, head and neck, liver or kidney cancer.

The rearrangement links TRBV19 to TRBJ2-7; 10 nucleotides align to TRBD1. Germline V gene sequence: CDR1 LNHDA, CDR2 SQIVND (reference sequence). V lost 5 bases to trimming and J lost 3 bases; unmatched junction nucleotides: 4. This CDR3 spans 14 amino acids. CDR3 in DNA: TGTGCCAGTAGTGGCGGGACAGGGGACTACGAGCAGTACTTC. This gives the protein CASSGGTGDYEQYF. Variable domain in full (rest from reference TRBV19 and TRBJ2-7): DGGITQSPKYLFRKEGQNVTLSCEQNLNHDAMYWYRQDPGQGLRLIYYSQIVNDFQKGDIAEGYSVSREKKESFPLTVTSAQKNPTAFYLCASSGGTGDYEQYFGPGTRLTVT.

The chain joins TRBV28 to TRBJ1-3; possibly TRBD1 for D (5 bases). This CDR3 contains 14 residues. CDR1 and CDR2 from the germline V gene are MDHEN and SYDVKM. Between the trimmed V and J ends, which lost 5 bases and 1 base, there was a span of 9 bases. In DNA, the CDR3 is TGTGCCAGCAGTCACGGGGGTTCTGGAAACACCATATATTTT. It translates to CASSHGGSGNTIYF. The full variable domain, in which reference TRBV28 and TRBJ1-3 provide the parts outside the CDR3, is DVKVTQSSRYLVKRTGEKVFLECVQDMDHENMFWYRQDPGLGLRLIYFSYDVKMKEKGDIPEGYSVSREKKERFSLILESASTNQTSMYLCASSHGGSGNTIYFGEGSWLTVV.

The chain employs TRBV28 and TRBJ1-2; no reliable D call. This CDR3 has 15 residues. The V end lost 5 bases, the J end lost 8 bases, and 21 bases lay between the germline ends. Germline V gene data show CDR1 as MDHEN and CDR2 as SYDVKM. CDR3 in DNA: TGTGCCAGCAGTACCACTAGCGGGATAGGGAGCGGCTACACCTTC. Residues: CASSTTSGIGSGYTF.

This clone was seen just once. The gene calls are TRBV6-6 and TRBJ1-1; unclear D gene. From germline, CDR1 is MNHNY and CDR2 SVGAGI (reference sequence). Trimming cost V 5 bases and J 2 bases, with 3 bases left between them. This CDR3 has 11 residues. CDR3 DNA sequence: TGTGCCAGCAGTATTAACACTGAAGCTTTCTTT. Its protein is CASSINTEAFF.

In DNA, the CDR3 is TGCGCCAGCAGCTTGACCTTCGGGGAGACCCAGTACTTC. Amino acid sequence: CASSLTFGETQYF. The V call is TRBV5-1, the J call TRBJ2-5; D is uncertain. This CDR3 has 13 residues. Trimming took off 1 base at V and 5 bases at J, with 9 bases between the two ends. The germline gives CDR1 SGHRS, CDR2 YFSETQ.

This clone was counted a single time. The chain recombines TRBV9 with TRBJ1-3; the match to TRBD1 covers 8 bases. After removal of 3 bases from V and 2 bases from J, the junction contained 4 bases not matched to a gene. The V gene's germline CDR1 is SGDLS and CDR2 YYNGEE. The length of the CDR3 is 15 residues. The CDR3 spells CASSATTGAGNTIYF. The CDR3 nucleotides are TGTGCCAGCAGCGCGACGACAGGGGCTGGAAACACCATATATTTT.

The CDR3 DNA is TGTGCCAGCAGTTTCTCCGGACAGGGGTTCACTAATGAAAAACTGTTTTTT. This encodes CASSFSGQGFTNEKLFF. J is TRBJ1-4 and V is TRBV27, with 9 bases matching TRBD1. CDR3 size: 17 residues. CDR1 and CDR2 from the germline V gene are MNHEY and SMNVEV (reference sequence). Germline trimming cut 3 bases from V and 2 bases from J; bases unmatched to any gene: 7.

J is TRBJ1-1 and V is TRBV30; D remains unclear. Per the germline V gene, CDR1 is GTSNPN and CDR2 is SVGIG (reference sequence). The V gene lost 0 bases and the J gene lost 7 bases, with 18 bases spanning the gap. The length of the CDR3 is 15 residues. CDR3 bases: TGTGCCTGGAGTGTTGGGGTGGCGGATGGAGGTGAAGCTTTCTTT. This sequence encodes CAWSVGVADGGEAFF. The full variable domain, with the rest looked up from reference TRBV30 and TRBJ1-1, is SQTIHQWPATLVQPVGSPLSLECTVEGTSNPNLYWYRQAAGRGLQLLFYSVGIGQISSEVPQNLSASRPQDRQFILSSKKLLLSDSGFYLCAWSVGVADGGEAFFGQGTRLTVV.

The genes are TRBV29-1 and TRBJ2-1; the D is unclear. Germline-derived CDR1 and CDR2 are SQVTM and ANQGSEA. The CDR3 consists of 14 residues. The V gene lost 3 bases and the J gene lost 2 bases, with 11 bases spanning the gap. As DNA, the CDR3 is TGCAGCGTTGATACCCCCGCAACCTACAATGAGCAGTTCTTC. Translating it yields CSVDTPATYNEQFF.

This rearrangement joins TRBV5-1 to TRBJ2-1; D is uncertain. This CDR3 is built from 12 residues. The germline V gene has CDR1 SGHRS and CDR2 YFSETQ. The ends were cut back, 2 bases at V and 7 bases at J, with 7 bases in the middle. The CDR3 is CASSFMGNEQFF. DNA of the CDR3: TGCGCCAGCAGCTTTATGGGGAATGAGCAGTTCTTC.

The V gene is TRBV2, the J gene TRBJ1-2; D is unresolved. This CDR3 is 13 amino acids long. Trimming shortened V by 3 bases and J by 5 bases, and 10 bases separated the two germline ends. CDR1 and CDR2 (germline): SNHLY, FYNNEI. CDR3 DNA: TGTGCCAGCAGTGACAAGAGCGTATATGGCTACACCTTC. This translates into CASSDKSVYGYTF. Full variable domain (outside the CDR3, taken from reference TRBV2 and TRBJ1-2): EPEVTQTPSHQVTQMGQEVILRCVPISNHLYFYWYRQILGQKVEFLVSFYNNEISEKSEIFDDQFSVERPDGSNFTLKIRSTKLEDSAMYFCASSDKSVYGYTFGSGTRLTVV.

The chain employs TRBV4-1 and TRBJ1-5; no firm D call. The CDR3 covers 14 residues. Per the germline V gene, CDR1 is MGHRA and CDR2 is YSYEKL. V lost 0 bases to trimming and J lost 5 bases, with 8 bases between them. CDR3 nucleotide sequence: TGCGCCAGCAGCCAAGAGTCAGGAGATCAGCCCCAGCATTTT. Protein: CASSQESGDQPQHF.

The chain's CDR3 is CASSRDGPYEQYF. The CDR3 DNA reads TGTGCCAGCAGTCGAGACGGGCCCTACGAGCAGTACTTC. The chain joins TRBV6-6 to TRBJ2-7; D gene unclear. With 5 bases removed from V and 2 bases from J, the gap between germline ends came to 10 bases. Per the germline V gene, CDR1 is MNHNY and CDR2 is SVGAGI (reference sequence). The CDR3 covers 13 residues.

The CDR3, as DNA: TGTGCCAGCAGCCCCACCAACCTCTACGAGCAGTACTTC. It translates to CASSPTNLYEQYF. This rearrangement joins TRBV7-9 to TRBJ2-5; D gene unclear. Gene TRBJ2-7 matches the end of the DNA better, so the J call may be wrong. Per germline, CDR1 SEHNR and CDR2 FQNEAQ (reference sequence). CDR3 length: 13 residues.

The chain couples TRBV4-1 to TRBJ2-5; 7 bases fit TRBD2. The J call is doubtful: the DNA matches TRBJ2-7 better. Germline V gene sequence: CDR1 MGHRA, CDR2 YSYEKL. The CDR3 runs to 14 residues. This chain's CDR3 is CASSQGTRGDEQYF. The CDR3 DNA reads as TGCGCCAGCAGCCAAGGGACTAGAGGGGACGAGCAGTACTTC.

The DNA for the CDR3 is TGTGCCAGCAGTGGAGGGGTCAACGGGGAGCTGTTTTTT. Protein product: CASSGGVNGELFF. The V and J genes are TRBV2 and TRBJ2-2; D may match TRBD1 or TRBD2 (5 bases each). Germline CDR1 and CDR2: SNHLY and FYNNEI. There are 13 residues in the CDR3. With 4 bases removed from V and 7 bases from J, the gap between germline ends came to 10 bases.

The rearrangement links TRBV4-1 to TRBJ2-7; 8 bases fit TRBD1. Trimming took 2 bases from V and 7 from J; bases not matched to a gene: 7. Looked up from germline, CDR1 is MGHRA and CDR2 is YSYEKL. There are 14 residues in the CDR3. CDR3 nucleotides: TGCGCCAGCAGCCAACGACAGGGGACTGGGGAGCAGTACTTC. This codes for CASSQRQGTGEQYF.

The gene calls are TRBV19 and TRBJ1-5; possible D gene TRBD1, 5 bases. Trimming left V 10 bases short and J 0 bases short, with 16 bases between. This CDR3 is built from 15 residues. Germline V CDR1 and CDR2: LNHDA, SQIVND (reference sequence). The CDR3 bases are TGTGCCACTCGCCTTGGGGGGTATAGCAATCAGCCCCAGCATTTT. It encodes CATRLGGYSNQPQHF.

This clone was seen a single time. This chain links TRBV5-5 with TRBJ1-1; the D gene is possibly TRBD1 (5 bases). The CDR3 covers 15 residues. Germline V gene lookup returns CDR1 SGHKS and CDR2 YYEKEE (reference sequence). V lost 2 bases and J 1 base, leaving 12 bases between the germline ends. CDR3 amino acids: CASSFAGVTNTEAFF. CDR3 nucleotide sequence: TGTGCCAGCAGCTTCGCGGGGGTGACGAACACTGAAGCTTTCTTT.